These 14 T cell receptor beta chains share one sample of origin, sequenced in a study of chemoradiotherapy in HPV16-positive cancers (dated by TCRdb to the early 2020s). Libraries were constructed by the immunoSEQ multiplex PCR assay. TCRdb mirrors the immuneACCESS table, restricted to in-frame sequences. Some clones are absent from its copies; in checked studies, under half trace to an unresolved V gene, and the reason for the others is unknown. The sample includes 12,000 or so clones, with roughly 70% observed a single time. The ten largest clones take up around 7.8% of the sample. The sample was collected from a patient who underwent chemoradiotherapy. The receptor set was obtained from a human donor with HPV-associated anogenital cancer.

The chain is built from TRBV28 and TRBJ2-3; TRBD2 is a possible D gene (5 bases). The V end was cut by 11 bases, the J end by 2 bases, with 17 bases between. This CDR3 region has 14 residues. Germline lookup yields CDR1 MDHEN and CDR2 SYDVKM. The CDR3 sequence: CAVGKEGYTDTQYF. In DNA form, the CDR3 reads TGTGCCGTCGGGAAGGAAGGGTACACAGATACGCAGTATTTT. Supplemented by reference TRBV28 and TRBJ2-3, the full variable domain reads DVKVTQSSRYLVKRTGEKVFLECVQDMDHENMFWYRQDPGLGLRLIYFSYDVKMKEKGDIPEGYSVSREKKERFSLILESASTNQTSMYLCAVGKEGYTDTQYFGPGTRLTVL.

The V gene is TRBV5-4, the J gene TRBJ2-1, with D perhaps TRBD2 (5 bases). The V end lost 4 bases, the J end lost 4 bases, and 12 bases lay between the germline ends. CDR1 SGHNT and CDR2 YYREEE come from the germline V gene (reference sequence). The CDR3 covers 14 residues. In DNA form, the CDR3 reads TGTGCCAGCAGCAATTCTAGCAAATACAATGAGCAGTTCTTC. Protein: CASSNSSKYNEQFF.

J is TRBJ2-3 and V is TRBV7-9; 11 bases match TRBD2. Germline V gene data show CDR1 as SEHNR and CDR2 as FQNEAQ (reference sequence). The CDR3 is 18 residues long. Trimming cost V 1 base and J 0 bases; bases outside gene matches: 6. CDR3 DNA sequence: TGTGCCAGCAGCTTAGTTCGGGGACTAGCGGATAGCACAGATACGCAGTATTTT. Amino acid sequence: CASSLVRGLADSTDTQYF.

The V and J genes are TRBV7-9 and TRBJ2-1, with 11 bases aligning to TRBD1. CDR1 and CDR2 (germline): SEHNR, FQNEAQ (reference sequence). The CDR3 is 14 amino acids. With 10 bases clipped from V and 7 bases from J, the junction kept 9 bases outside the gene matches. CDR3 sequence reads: CAIRWDRGGNEQFF. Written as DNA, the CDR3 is TGTGCCATCCGCTGGGACAGGGGGGGAAATGAGCAGTTCTTC.

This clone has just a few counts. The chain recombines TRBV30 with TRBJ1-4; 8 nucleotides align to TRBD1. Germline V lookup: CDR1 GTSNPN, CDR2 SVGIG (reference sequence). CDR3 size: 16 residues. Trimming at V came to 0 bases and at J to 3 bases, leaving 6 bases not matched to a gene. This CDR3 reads CAWSVGTGNSNEKLFF. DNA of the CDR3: TGTGCCTGGAGTGTAGGGACAGGAAATTCTAATGAAAAACTGTTTTTT.

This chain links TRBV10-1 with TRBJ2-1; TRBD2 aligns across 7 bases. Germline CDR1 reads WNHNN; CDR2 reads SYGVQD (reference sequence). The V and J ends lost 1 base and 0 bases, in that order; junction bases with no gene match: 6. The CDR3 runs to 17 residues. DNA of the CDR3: TGCGCCAGCAGTGAGTATGCTAGCGGACTCTCCTACAATGAGCAGTTCTTC. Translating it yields CASSEYASGLSYNEQFF.

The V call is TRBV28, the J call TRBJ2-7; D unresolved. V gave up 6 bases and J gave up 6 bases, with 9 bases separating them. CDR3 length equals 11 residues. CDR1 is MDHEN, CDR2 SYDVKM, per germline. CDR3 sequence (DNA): TGTGCCAGCAGCCCCAAGGGCGAGCAGTACTTC. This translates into CASSPKGEQYF.

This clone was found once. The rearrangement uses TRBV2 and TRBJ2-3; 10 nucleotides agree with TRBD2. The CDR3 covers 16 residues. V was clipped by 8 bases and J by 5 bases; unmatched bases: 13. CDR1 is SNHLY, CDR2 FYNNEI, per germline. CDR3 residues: CASQSTLAGVGDTQYF. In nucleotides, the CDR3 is TGTGCCAGCCAATCTACTCTAGCGGGAGTAGGAGATACGCAGTATTTT.

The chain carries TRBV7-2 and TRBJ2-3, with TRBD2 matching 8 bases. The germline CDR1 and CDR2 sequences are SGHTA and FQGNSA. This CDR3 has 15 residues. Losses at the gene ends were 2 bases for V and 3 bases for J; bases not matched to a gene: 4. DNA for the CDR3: TGTGCCAGCAGCTTATCCCCGGGGGGGACAGATACGCAGTATTTT. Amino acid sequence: CASSLSPGGTDTQYF.

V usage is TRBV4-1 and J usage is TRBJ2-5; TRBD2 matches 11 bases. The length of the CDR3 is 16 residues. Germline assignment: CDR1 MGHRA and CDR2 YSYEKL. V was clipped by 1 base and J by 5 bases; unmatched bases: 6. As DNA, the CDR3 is TGCGCCAGCAGCCAAGTTACTAGCGGGAGTAAGGAGACCCAGTACTTC. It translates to CASSQVTSGSKETQYF.

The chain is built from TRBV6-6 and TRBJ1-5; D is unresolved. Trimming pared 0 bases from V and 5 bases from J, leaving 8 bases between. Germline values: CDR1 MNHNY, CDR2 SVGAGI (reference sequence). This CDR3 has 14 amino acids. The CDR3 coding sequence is TGTGCCAGCAGTTACTCGAGTGGCGATCAGCCCCAGCATTTT. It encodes CASSYSSGDQPQHF.

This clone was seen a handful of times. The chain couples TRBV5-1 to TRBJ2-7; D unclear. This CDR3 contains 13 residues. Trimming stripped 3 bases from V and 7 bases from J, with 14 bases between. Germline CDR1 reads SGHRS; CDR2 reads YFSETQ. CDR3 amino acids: CASSSDPGGEQYF. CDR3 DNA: TGCGCCAGCAGCTCGGACCCGGGTGGTGAGCAGTACTTC.

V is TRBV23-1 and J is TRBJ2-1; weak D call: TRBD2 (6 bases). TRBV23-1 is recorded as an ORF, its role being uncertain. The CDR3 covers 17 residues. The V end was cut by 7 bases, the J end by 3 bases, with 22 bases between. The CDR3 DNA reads TGCGCCAGCACCACCCAGGGTGAGCGACTAGTCTACAATGAGCAGTTCTTC. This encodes CASTTQGERLVYNEQFF.

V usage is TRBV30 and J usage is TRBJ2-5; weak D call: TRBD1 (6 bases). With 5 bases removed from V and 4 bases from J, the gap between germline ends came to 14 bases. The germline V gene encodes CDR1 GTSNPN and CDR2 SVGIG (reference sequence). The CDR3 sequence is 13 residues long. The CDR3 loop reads CAWEQGRGETQYF. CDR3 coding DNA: TGTGCCTGGGAACAGGGCCGGGGAGAGACCCAGTACTTC.